This T cell receptor beta chain appears in the sequencing data of a study of PD-L1 blockade in urothelial cancer. Study-wide background: When patients started atezolizumab around 2014, it was given at 1,200 mg intravenously every 3 weeks. Patients with male sex and bladder-origin urothelial cancer accounted for about 85% of the roughly 30 enrolled. The median number of T cells present in blood samples was roughly 130,000. Findings and limits, study-wide: Tumor-associated clones in blood expanded more at 3 weeks in durable-benefit patients.

Of note for this clone: The antigen is not known.

V was clipped by 4 bases and J by 5 bases; unmatched bases: 5. Looked up from germline, CDR1 is SEHNR and CDR2 is FQNEAQ (reference sequence). CDR3 length equals 14 residues. As to time point: pretreatment peripheral blood. Libraries were prepared by immunoSEQ multiplex PCR; TCRdb keeps only in-frame clonotypes and omits some of them. This sample has 40,000 or so clones, with just over 90% found just once. Sequenced here: PBMCs, sampled around atezolizumab (anti-PD-L1) treatment. This sequence joins TRBV7-9 and TRBJ1-1; 9 bases align to TRBD1. The TCR comes from a woman aged 55-70 years with urothelial cancer. This chain's CDR3 is CASSWGQGRTEAFF. CDR3 sequence (DNA): TGTGCCAGCAGCTGGGGACAGGGAAGGACTGAAGCTTTCTTT.